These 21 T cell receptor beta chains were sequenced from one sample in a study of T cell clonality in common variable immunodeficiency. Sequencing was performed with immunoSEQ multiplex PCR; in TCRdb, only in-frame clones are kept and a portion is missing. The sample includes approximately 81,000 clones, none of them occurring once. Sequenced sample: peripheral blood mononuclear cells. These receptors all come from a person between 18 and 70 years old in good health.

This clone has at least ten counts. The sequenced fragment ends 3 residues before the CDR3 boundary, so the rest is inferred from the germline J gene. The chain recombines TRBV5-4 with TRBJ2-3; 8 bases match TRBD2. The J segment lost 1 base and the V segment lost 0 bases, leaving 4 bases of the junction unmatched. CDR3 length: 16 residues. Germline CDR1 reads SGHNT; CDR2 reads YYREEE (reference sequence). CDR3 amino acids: CASSLGTSSRTDTQYF. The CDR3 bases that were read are TGTGCCAGCAGCTTGGGGACTAGCTCGCGCACAGATACG.

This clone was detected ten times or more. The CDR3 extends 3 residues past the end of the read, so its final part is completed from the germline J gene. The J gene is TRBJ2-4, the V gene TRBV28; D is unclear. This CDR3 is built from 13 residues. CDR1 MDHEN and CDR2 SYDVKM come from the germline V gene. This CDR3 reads CASSSHLEYIQYF. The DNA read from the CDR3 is TGTGCCAGCAGTTCCCATCTAGAATATATT.

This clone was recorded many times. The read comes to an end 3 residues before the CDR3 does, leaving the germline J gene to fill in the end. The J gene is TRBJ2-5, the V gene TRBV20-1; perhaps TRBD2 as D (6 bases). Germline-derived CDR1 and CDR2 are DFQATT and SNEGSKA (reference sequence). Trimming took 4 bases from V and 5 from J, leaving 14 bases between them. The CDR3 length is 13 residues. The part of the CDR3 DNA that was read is TGCAGTGCTAATCGGGACTCAACGGAGACC. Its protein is CSANRDSTET. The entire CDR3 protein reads CSANRDSTETQYF.

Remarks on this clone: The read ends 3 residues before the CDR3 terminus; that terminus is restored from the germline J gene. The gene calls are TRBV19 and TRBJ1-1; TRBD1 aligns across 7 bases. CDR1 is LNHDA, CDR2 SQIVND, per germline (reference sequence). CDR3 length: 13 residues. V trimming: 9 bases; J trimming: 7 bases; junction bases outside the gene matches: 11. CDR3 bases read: TGTGCCAGCCACGGGACAGCTATGTATGAA. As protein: CASHGTAMYE. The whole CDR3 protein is CASHGTAMYEAFF.

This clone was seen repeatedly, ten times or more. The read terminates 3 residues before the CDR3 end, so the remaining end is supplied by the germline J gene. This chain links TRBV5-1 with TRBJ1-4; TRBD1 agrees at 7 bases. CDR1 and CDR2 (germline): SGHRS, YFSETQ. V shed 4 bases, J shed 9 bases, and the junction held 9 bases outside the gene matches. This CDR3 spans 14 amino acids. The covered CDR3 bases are TGCGCCAGCAGCCCAGGGGGGTCGGAGAAAAAA. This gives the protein CASSPGGSEKK. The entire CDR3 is CASSPGGSEKKLFF.

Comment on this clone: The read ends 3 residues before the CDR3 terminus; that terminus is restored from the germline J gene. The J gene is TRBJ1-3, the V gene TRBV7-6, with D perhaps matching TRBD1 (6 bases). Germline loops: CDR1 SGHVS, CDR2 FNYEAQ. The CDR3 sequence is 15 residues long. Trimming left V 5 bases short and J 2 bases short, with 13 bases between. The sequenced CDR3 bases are TGTGCCAGCAGCCCAGGGGAGATTACTGGAAACACC. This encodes CASSPGEITGNT. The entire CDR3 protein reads CASSPGEITGNTIYF. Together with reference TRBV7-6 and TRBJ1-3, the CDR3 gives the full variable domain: GAGVSQSPRYKVTKRGQDVALRCDPISGHVSLYWYRQALGQGPEFLTYFNYEAQQDKSGLPNDRFSAERPEGSISTLTIQRTEQRDSAMYRCASSPGEITGNTIYFGEGSWLTVV.

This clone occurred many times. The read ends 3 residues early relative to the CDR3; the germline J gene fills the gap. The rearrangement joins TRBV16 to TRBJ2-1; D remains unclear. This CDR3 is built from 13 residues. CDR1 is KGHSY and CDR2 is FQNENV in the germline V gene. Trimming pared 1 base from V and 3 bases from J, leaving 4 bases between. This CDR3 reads CASSQFNYNEQFF. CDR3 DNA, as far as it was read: TGTGCCAGCAGCCAATTTAACTACAATGAG. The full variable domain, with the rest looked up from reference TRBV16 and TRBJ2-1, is GEEVAQTPKHLVRGEGQKAKLYCAPIKGHSYVFWYQQVLKNEFKFLISFQNENVFDETGMPKERFSAKCLPNSPCSLEIQATKLEDSAVYFCASSQFNYNEQFFGPGTRLTVL.

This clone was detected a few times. The CDR3 sequence: CSARTSGRYEQYF. The sequenced part of the CDR3 DNA is TGCAGTGCCCGGACTAGCGGTCGGTACGAG. The V and J genes are TRBV20-1 and TRBJ2-7, with 10 bases that match TRBD2. The CDR3 goes on 3 residues after the read ends, and that part is filled in from the germline J gene. With 6 bases clipped from V and 4 bases from J, the junction kept 6 bases outside the gene matches. There are 13 residues in the CDR3. Germline-derived CDR1 and CDR2 are DFQATT and SNEGSKA (reference sequence).

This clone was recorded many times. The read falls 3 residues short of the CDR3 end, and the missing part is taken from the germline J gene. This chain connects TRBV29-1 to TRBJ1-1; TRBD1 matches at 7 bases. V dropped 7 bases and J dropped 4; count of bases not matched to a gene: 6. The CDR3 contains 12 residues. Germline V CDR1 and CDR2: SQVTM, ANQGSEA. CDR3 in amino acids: CSAEGAGTEAFF. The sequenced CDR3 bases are TGCAGCGCTGAGGGGGCAGGCACTGAA.

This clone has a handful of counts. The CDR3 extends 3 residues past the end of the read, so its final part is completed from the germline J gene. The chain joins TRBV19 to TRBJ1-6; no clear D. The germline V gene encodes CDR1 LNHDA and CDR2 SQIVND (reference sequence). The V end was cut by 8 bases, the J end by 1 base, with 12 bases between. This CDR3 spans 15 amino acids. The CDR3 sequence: CASSQERSYNSPLHF. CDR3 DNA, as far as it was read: TGTGCCAGTTCCCAGGAGAGGTCCTATAATTCACCC.

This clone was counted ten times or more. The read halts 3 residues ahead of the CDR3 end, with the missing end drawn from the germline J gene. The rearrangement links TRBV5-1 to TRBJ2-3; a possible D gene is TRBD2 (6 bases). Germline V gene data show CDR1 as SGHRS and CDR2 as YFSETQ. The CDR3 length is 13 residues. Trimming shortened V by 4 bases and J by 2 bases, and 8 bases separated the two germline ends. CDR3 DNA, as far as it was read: TGCGCCAGCAGCCGGGACTTCACAGATACG. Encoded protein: CASSRDFTDT. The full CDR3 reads CASSRDFTDTQYF.

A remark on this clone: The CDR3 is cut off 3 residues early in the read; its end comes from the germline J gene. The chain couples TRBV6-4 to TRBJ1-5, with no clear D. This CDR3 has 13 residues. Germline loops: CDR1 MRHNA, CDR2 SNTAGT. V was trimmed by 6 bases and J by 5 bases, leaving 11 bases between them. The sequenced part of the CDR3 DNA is TGTGCCAGCAGCCTGCGTAGGGATCAGCCC. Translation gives CASSLRRDQP. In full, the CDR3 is CASSLRRDQPQHF.

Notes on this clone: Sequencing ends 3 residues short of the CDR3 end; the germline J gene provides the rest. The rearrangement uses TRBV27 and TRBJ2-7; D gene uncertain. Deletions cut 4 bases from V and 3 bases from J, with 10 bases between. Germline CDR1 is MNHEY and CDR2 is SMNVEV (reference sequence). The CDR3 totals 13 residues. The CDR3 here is CASSSVSDYEQYF. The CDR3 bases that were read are TGTGCCAGCAGTTCGGTCTCTGACTACGAG.

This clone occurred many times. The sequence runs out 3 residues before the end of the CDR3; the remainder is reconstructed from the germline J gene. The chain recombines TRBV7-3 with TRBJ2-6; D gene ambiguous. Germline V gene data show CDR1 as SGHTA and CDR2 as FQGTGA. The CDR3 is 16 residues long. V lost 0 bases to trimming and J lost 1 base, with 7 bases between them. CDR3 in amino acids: CASSLTRQSGANVLTF. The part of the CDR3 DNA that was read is TGTGCCAGCAGCTTAACCAGGCAATCTGGGGCCAACGTC.

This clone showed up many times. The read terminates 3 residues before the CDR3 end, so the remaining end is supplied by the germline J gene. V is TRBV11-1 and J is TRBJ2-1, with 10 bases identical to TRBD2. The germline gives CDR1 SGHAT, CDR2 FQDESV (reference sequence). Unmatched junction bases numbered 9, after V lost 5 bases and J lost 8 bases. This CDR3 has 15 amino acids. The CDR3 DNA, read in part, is TGTGCCAGCAGCCCAGGGAGCGGGAGGGTGGATGAG. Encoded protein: CASSPGSGRVDE. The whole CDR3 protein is CASSPGSGRVDEQFF.

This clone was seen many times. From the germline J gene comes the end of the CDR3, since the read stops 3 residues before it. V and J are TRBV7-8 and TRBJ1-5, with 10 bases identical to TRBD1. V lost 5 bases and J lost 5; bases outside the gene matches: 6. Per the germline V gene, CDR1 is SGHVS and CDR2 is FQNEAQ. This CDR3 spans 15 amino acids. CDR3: CASSLGQGPDQPQHF. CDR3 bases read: TGTGCCAGCAGCCTGGGACAGGGGCCCGATCAGCCC.

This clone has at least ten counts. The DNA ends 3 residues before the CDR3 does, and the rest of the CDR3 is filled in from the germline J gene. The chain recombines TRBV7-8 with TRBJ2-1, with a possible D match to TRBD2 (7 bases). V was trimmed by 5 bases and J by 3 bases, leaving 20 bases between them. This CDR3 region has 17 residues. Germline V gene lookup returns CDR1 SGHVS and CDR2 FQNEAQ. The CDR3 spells CASSLLTGGGGYNEQFF. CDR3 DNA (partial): TGTGCCAGCAGCCTCCTAACGGGAGGAGGGGGCTACAATGAG. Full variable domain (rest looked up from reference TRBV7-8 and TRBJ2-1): GAGVSQSPRYKVAKRGQDVALRCDPISGHVSLFWYQQALGQGPEFLTYFQNEAQLDKSGLPSDRFFAERPEGSVSTLKIQRTQQEDSAVYLCASSLLTGGGGYNEQFFGPGTRLTVL.

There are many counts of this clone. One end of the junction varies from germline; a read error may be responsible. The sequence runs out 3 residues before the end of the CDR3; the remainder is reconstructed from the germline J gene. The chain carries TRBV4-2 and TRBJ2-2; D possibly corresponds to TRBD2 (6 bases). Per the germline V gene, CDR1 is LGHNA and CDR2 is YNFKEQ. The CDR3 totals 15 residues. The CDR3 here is CASSQESPSERELFF. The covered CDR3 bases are TGCGCCAGCAGCCAAGAATCCCCTAGCGAGAGAGAG.

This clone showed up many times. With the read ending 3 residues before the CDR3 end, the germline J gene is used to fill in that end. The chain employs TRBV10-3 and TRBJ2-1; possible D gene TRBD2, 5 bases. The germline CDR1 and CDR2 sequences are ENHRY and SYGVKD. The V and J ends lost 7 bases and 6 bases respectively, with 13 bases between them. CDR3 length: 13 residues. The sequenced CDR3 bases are TGTGCCATCACGGGTAGCGTAACCAATGAG. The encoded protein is CAITGSVTNE. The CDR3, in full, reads CAITGSVTNEQFF.

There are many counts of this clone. The covered CDR3 bases are TGTGCCAGCAGTGAAGCGAGGGGGCCCACTGAA. Its protein is CASSEARGPTE. The whole CDR3 sequence is CASSEARGPTEAFF. The rearrangement joins TRBV2 to TRBJ1-1; TRBD1 matches at 7 bases. The read finishes 3 residues shy of the CDR3 end, and the germline J gene is used to complete it. The germline CDR1 and CDR2 sequences are SNHLY and FYNNEI. The J segment lost 4 bases and the V segment lost 0 bases, leaving 2 bases of the junction unmatched. This CDR3 is built from 14 residues.

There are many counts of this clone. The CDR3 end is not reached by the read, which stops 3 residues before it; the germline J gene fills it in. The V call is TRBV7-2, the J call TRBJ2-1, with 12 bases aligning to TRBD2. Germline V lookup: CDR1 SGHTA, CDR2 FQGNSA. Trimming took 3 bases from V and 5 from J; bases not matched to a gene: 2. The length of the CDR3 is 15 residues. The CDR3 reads CASSLTSGRDNEQFF. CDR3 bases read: TGTGCCAGCAGCTTGACTAGCGGGAGAGACAATGAG.